The 23 T cell receptor beta chains below all came from one sample that was sequenced in a study of low-dose radiotherapy and immunotherapy resistance in tumors. The time point is: before trial treatment. Primers used for first-strand cDNA, a TRAV- and TRBV-specific set, covered both alpha and beta chains. Amplification, which lasted 20 PCR cycles, used a constant-region primer and V-primer adapter to amplify TCRs. TCRdb analysed the reads with MiXCR anew, one entry per CDR3 protein. Among about 82,000 distinct CDR3 sequences, approximately 20% were seen once, and the ten largest hold less than 6%. This specimen consisted of PBMCs, obtained before treatment. The receptors come from a male donor with prostate cancer.

The rearrangement joins TRBV29-1 to TRBJ2-7, with 9 nucleotides matching TRBD2. The CDR3 has 13 amino acids. Trimming at V came to 7 bases and at J to 2 bases, leaving 6 bases not matched to a gene. Germline V gene data show CDR1 as SQVTM and CDR2 as ANQGSEA. The CDR3 reads CSADLAGAYEQYF. CDR3 nucleotide sequence: TGCAGCGCCGACTTAGCGGGAGCCTACGAGCAGTACTTC.

This clonotype appeared many times. This sequence joins TRBV11-3 and TRBJ2-1; perhaps TRBD2 as D (5 bases). The CDR3 length is 14 residues. Germline V CDR1 and CDR2: SGHNT, YENEEA. The V end lost 3 bases, the J end lost 5 bases, and 11 bases lay between the germline ends. The CDR3 region has the DNA TGTGCCAGCAGCTTGGGAGTGACTCACAATGAGCAGTTCTTC. Its translation is CASSLGVTHNEQFF. The variable domain in full, with the rest retrieved from reference TRBV11-3 and TRBJ2-1, is EAGVVQSPRYKIIEKKQPVAFWCNPISGHNTLYWYLQNLGQGPELLIRYENEEAVDDSQLPKDRFSAERLKGVDSTLKIQPAELGDSAVYLCASSLGVTHNEQFFGPGTRLTVL.

This clonotype has ten or more counts. This rearrangement joins TRBV19 to TRBJ1-1, with a weak D call TRBD1 (6 bases). Trimming took off 5 bases at V and 9 bases at J, with 16 bases between the two ends. The CDR3 is 13 residues long. CDR1 LNHDA and CDR2 SQIVND come from the germline V gene (reference sequence). The chain's CDR3 is CASSETRTAKAFF. The CDR3 DNA follows: TGTGCCAGTAGTGAAACGAGGACAGCCAAAGCTTTCTTT.

This clonotype was counted ten times or more. The rearrangement links TRBV6-1 to TRBJ2-7; tentative D call: TRBD2 (6 bases). This CDR3 region has 15 residues. The ends were cut back, 6 bases at V and 0 bases at J, with 15 bases in the middle. Germline lookup yields CDR1 MNHNS and CDR2 SASEGT. The DNA for the CDR3 is TGTGCCAGCAGAACAGGTGGGAGGTTCTCCTACGAGCAGTACTTC. It specifies CASRTGGRFSYEQYF.

The rearrangement joins TRBV6-1 to TRBJ2-5; TRBD2 agrees at 11 bases. V lost 3 bases, J lost 6 bases, and 6 bases stayed unmatched. CDR1 and CDR2 from the germline V gene are MNHNS and SASEGT. The CDR3 spans 15 residues. The CDR3: CASSDGLAGGQTQYF. In DNA, the CDR3 is TGTGCCAGCAGTGACGGGCTAGCGGGGGGACAGACCCAGTACTTC.

The chain links TRBV3-1 to TRBJ2-7; D is perhaps TRBD1 (6 bases). Germline V CDR1 and CDR2: LGHDT, YNNKEL (reference sequence). The CDR3 sequence is 13 residues long. V was cut by 4 bases and J by 5 bases, with 12 bases left in between. Written as DNA, the CDR3 is TGTGCCAGCAGCCCGAACAGGGACCACGAGCAGTACTTC. The encoded protein is CASSPNRDHEQYF.

This clonotype has ten or more counts. The chain joins TRBV24-1 to TRBJ2-5; TRBD1 aligns across 8 bases. This CDR3 has 16 residues. Germline values: CDR1 KGHDR, CDR2 SFDVKD. V lost 2 bases to trimming and J lost 2 bases; unmatched junction nucleotides: 6. CDR3 region: CATSDSPGTGQETQYF. The CDR3 coding sequence is TGTGCCACCAGTGATTCTCCCGGGACAGGACAAGAGACCCAGTACTTC.

This clonotype was seen ten or more times. The rearrangement links TRBV5-1 to TRBJ2-3, with D uncertain. The CDR3 is 12 amino acids. Germline loops: CDR1 SGHRS, CDR2 YFSETQ. V was cut by 2 bases and J by 0 bases, with 1 base left in between. This CDR3 is CASSFSTDTQYF. In nucleotides, the CDR3 is TGCGCCAGCAGCTTTAGCACAGATACGCAGTATTTT.

This clonotype was observed many times. The chain combines TRBV12-3 or TRBV12-4 with TRBJ2-1; D is undetermined. V was trimmed by 1 base and J by 14 bases, leaving 6 bases between them. CDR3 length: 10 residues. The CDR3 sequence: CASSLGREFF. CDR3 DNA sequence: TGTGCCAGCAGTTTAGGTCGTGAGTTCTTC.

V usage is TRBV4-2 and J usage is TRBJ1-1, with D unresolved. Trimming took 5 bases from V and 4 from J, leaving 17 bases between them. The CDR3 has 15 amino acids. From germline, CDR1 is LGHNA and CDR2 YNFKEQ. The CDR3 sequence is CASSVTPLGTTEAFF. DNA of the CDR3: TGTGCCAGCAGCGTAACCCCCCTGGGAACCACTGAAGCTTTCTTT.

This clonotype came up many times. This chain links TRBV6-6 with TRBJ1-2; tentative D call: TRBD1 (6 bases). The CDR3 has 15 residues. CDR1 and CDR2 (germline): MNHNY, SVGAGI (reference sequence). The V gene lost 0 bases and the J gene lost 2 bases, with 10 bases spanning the gap. This chain's CDR3 is CASSYSKGQNYGYTF. As DNA, the CDR3 is TGTGCCAGCAGTTACTCGAAAGGACAGAACTATGGCTACACCTTC.

In this sample, this clonotype turned up many times. The chain's CDR3 is CASSFRQNPERGYTF. The CDR3 nucleotides read TGTGCCAGCAGCTTCCGACAGAACCCAGAGCGGGGCTACACCTTC. The genes are TRBV3-1 and TRBJ1-2, with D tentatively TRBD1 (5 bases). The V end lost 5 bases, the J end lost 8 bases, and 21 bases lay between the germline ends. Looked up from germline, CDR1 is LGHDT and CDR2 is YNNKEL (reference sequence). There are 15 residues in the CDR3.

This clonotype appeared many times. This sequence joins TRBV20-1 and TRBJ2-3; D unresolved. Deletions cut 5 bases from V and 2 bases from J, with 17 bases between. CDR1 DFQATT and CDR2 SNEGSKA come from the germline V gene (reference sequence). The CDR3 has 15 amino acids. Here the CDR3 reads CSADLGSQITDTQYF. CDR3 nucleotides: TGCAGTGCTGATCTAGGCAGTCAAATCACAGATACGCAGTATTTT.

Only a few counts were recorded for this clonotype. The chain is built from TRBV3-1 and TRBJ1-6, with 10 positions matching TRBD1. V lost 3 bases to trimming and J lost 10 bases; unmatched junction nucleotides: 3. CDR1 is LGHDT and CDR2 is YNNKEL in the germline V gene (reference sequence). CDR3 size: 14 residues. The CDR3 DNA is TGTGCCAGCAGCCAGGGGACAGGGGTATCACCCCTCCACTTT. It yields the protein CASSQGTGVSPLHF.

This clonotype was seen many times. V and J are TRBV5-1 and TRBJ2-2, with 9 nucleotides matching TRBD2. V lost 7 bases to trimming and J lost 6 bases; unmatched junction nucleotides: 10. The CDR3 is 15 amino acids. CDR1 is SGHRS, CDR2 YFSETQ, per germline. The CDR3 DNA reads as TGCGCCAGCCGCTATCCCGGGACTAGCTCCGGGGAGCTGTTTTTT. This encodes CASRYPGTSSGELFF.

This clonotype has ten or more counts. CDR3 loop: CASSREGSRAHNEQFF. The CDR3 DNA sequence: TGTGCCAGCAGCCGGGAAGGGTCCAGGGCCCACAATGAGCAGTTCTTC. The chain is built from TRBV3-1 and TRBJ2-1; TRBD1 might be the D (5 bases). Trimming pared 4 bases from V and 5 bases from J, leaving 18 bases between. This CDR3 is 16 amino acids long. Germline V gene lookup returns CDR1 LGHDT and CDR2 YNNKEL (reference sequence).

This clonotype was seen at least ten times. The V and J genes are TRBV9 and TRBJ2-1; D call uncertain. Germline loops: CDR1 SGDLS, CDR2 YYNGEE. This CDR3 is built from 14 residues. The V gene lost 2 bases and the J gene lost 4 bases, with 10 bases spanning the gap. The DNA for the CDR3 is TGTGCCAGCAGCGTGGACCACGGGTACAATGAGCAGTTCTTC. Its protein is CASSVDHGYNEQFF.

In the case of this clonotype: The likely explanation is a read error, given a far larger clone one base away. The chain recombines TRBV20-1 with TRBJ2-1; possibly TRBD1 for D (6 bases). The CDR3 covers 13 residues. Germline-derived CDR1 and CDR2 are DFQATT and SNEGSKA (reference sequence). V lost 3 bases and J 13 bases, leaving 19 bases between the germline ends. This CDR3 reads CSARRNRDETQFF. CDR3 DNA sequence: TGCAGTGCTAGGAGAAACAGGGACGAGACCCAGTTCTTC.

The table lists this clonotype with a few counts. The chain couples TRBV28 to TRBJ1-1; 9 bases align to TRBD1. J gave up 12 bases and V 6 bases, and 11 bases lay outside the gene matches. This CDR3 contains 13 residues. The germline V gene has CDR1 MDHEN and CDR2 SYDVKM. This CDR3 is CASRQSGTGTTFF. The CDR3, as DNA: TGTGCCAGCAGACAATCCGGGACAGGGACAACTTTCTTT.

This clonotype was counted ten times or more. V usage is TRBV10-3 and J usage is TRBJ2-1, with D maybe TRBD2 (6 bases). V lost 0 bases and J lost 8, with 8 bases in between. The germline CDR1 and CDR2 sequences are ENHRY and SYGVKD. CDR3 size: 13 residues. The CDR3: CAISESGEDEQFF. CDR3 bases: TGTGCCATCAGTGAGTCGGGGGAGGATGAGCAGTTCTTC.

This clonotype was recorded a few times. The chain uses TRBV20-1 and TRBJ2-5; TRBD2 matches 8 bases. Germline trimming cut 3 bases from V and 4 bases from J; bases unmatched to any gene: 13. The CDR3 extends over 16 amino acids. CDR1 is DFQATT, CDR2 SNEGSKA, per germline (reference sequence). Written as DNA, the CDR3 is TGCAGTGCTAGCGTCACTAGCGGCCCGCAGGGAGAGACCCAGTACTTC. As protein: CSASVTSGPQGETQYF.

About this clonotype: Only one base separates this from a far larger clonotype, so it likely reflects a read error. The DNA for the CDR3 is TGTGCCAGCAGTTTATCTACAGGTACCGAGCAGTACTTC. Protein sequence: CASSLSTGTEQYF. The chain has TRBV11-2 and TRBJ2-7; possible D gene TRBD1, 5 bases. CDR1 is SGHAT, CDR2 FQNNGV, per germline. The CDR3 extends over 13 amino acids. Trimming took off 6 bases at V and 6 bases at J, with 15 bases between the two ends.

Turning to this clonotype: This may arise from a read error, as a much more abundant clone is one base away. V and J are TRBV30 and TRBJ2-5; D is perhaps TRBD1 or TRBD2 (5 bases each). The CDR3 spans 15 residues. The germline V and J ends were trimmed by 1 base and 3 bases, with 15 bases remaining between them. Germline-derived CDR1 and CDR2 are GTSNPN and SVGIG (reference sequence). CDR3 region: CAWSDTGTRKETQYF. The CDR3, as DNA: TGTGCCTGGAGTGACACTGGGACCAGAAAAGAGACCCAGTACTTC. Filled out from reference TRBV30 and TRBJ2-5, the complete variable domain reads SQTIHQWPATLVQPVGSPLSLECTVEGTSNPNLYWYRQAAGRGLQLLFYSVGIGQISSEVPQNLSASRPQDRQFILSSKKLLLSDSGFYLCAWSDTGTRKETQYFGPGTRLLVL.